A single T cell receptor (beta chain) is shown here with its context. Its specificity is unknown. Other DNA sequences from this sample encode an identical CDR3 as well. This entry belongs to a study of Ad26.COV2.S vaccination and SARS-CoV-2 variants. Whole-study context: Enrolled in COV1001, the donor was in the Ad26.COV2.S trial arm, which received the vaccine. Donor got 5x10^10 or 1x10^11 viral particles of Ad26.COV2.S. Findings and caveats of the study: Substantial breadth was reportedly displayed by spike-specific CD8+ and CD4+ T cell responses after vaccination.

Produced via immunoSEQ multiplex PCR; TCRdb's table is partial and in-frame only. The sample lists roughly 300,000 clones, 88% occurring once. Indicated treatment: over 15 received Ad26.COV2.S at low or high dose, single or two shots; roughly 5 received placebo; per-sample allocation not given. The study sampled participants on day 63 after the first vaccine or placebo injection. Vaccination used an Ad26 vector expressing Wuhan-strain SARS-CoV-2 spike. Trimming stripped 4 bases from V and 0 bases from J, with 11 bases between. Germline lookup yields CDR1 SGHDT and CDR2 YYEEEE. This CDR3 is 14 amino acids long.

The sequenced sample was peripheral blood, obtained in a trial of Ad26.COV2.S vaccine versus placebo. This chain uses TRBV5-6 with TRBJ2-7; possibly TRBD2 for D (6 bases). The source is a person aged 18 to 65 who received the Ad26.COV2.S COVID-19 vaccine or a placebo. This CDR3 is CASSPTGDSYEQYF. The DNA of the CDR3 is TGTGCCAGCAGCCCGACGGGAGACTCCTACGAGCAGTACTTC.